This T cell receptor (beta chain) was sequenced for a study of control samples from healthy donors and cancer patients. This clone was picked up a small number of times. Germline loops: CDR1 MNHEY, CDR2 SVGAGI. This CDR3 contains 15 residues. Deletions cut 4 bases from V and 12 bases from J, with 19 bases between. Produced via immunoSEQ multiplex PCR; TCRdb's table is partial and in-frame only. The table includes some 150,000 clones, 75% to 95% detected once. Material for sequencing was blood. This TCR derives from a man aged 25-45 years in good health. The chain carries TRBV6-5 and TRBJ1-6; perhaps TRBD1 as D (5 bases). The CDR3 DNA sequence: TGTGCCAGCAGTTCCCGGCCGGGACTTCTGGGACCCCTCCACTTT. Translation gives CASSSRPGLLGPLHF.